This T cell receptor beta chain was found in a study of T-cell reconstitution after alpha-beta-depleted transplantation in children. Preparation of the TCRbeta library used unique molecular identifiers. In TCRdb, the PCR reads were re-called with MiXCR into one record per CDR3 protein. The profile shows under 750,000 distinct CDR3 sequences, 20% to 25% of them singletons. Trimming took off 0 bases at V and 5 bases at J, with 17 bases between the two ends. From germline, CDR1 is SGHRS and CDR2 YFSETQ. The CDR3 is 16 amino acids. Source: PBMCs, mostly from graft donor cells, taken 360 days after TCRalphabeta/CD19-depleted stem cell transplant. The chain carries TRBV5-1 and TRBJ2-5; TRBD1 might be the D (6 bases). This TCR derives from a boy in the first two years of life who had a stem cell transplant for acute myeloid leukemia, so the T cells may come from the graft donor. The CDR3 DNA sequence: TGCGCCAGCAGCTTGGATAGATCAGGGGCGGAGGAGACCCAGTACTTC. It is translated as CASSLDRSGAEETQYF.